The 13 T cell receptor beta chains presented below share a single source sample, sequenced in a study of blood T cell repertoires in COVID-19. TCRdb keeps only in-frame clones here, not all; method: immunoSEQ multiplex PCR. The table records about 76,000 clones, around nine tenths of them present only once. Sequenced material: peripheral blood. Every receptor here comes from a human donor in a cohort sampled during active COVID-19.

This chain joins TRBV4-1 and TRBJ2-1; 7 bases match TRBD2. This CDR3 is built from 13 residues. The germline V gene encodes CDR1 MGHRA and CDR2 YSYEKL. The V gene end was trimmed by 9 bases and the J gene end by 7 bases; junction bases not matched to a gene: 9. DNA for the CDR3: TGCGCCAGTTCGGGACTACAATTTAATGAGCAGTTCTTC. Protein: CASSGLQFNEQFF.

V is TRBV10-3 and J is TRBJ1-3; D remains ambiguous. This CDR3 comprises 15 residues. Germline CDR1 is ENHRY and CDR2 is SYGVKD. Deletions cut 4 bases from V and 0 bases from J, with 10 bases between. CDR3 region: CAISGSPSSGNTIYF. CDR3 bases: TGTGCCATCAGTGGGTCTCCCAGCTCTGGAAACACCATATATTTT.

This clone was counted once. CDR3 protein: CASSYGTLGYTF. CDR3 DNA sequence: TGTGCCAGCAGTTACGGGACACTCGGCTACACCTTC. The chain recombines TRBV6-2 or TRBV6-3 with TRBJ1-2, with a tentative D call TRBD1 (6 bases). The CDR3 length is 12 residues. Trimming took 2 bases from V and 8 from J, leaving 9 bases between them. The germline V gene has CDR1 MNHEY and CDR2 SVGEGT.

This chain links TRBV11-2 with TRBJ2-7; TRBD2 is a possible D gene (5 bases). CDR1 is SGHAT and CDR2 is FQNNGV in the germline V gene. The V end was cut by 1 base, the J end by 1 base, with 11 bases between. The length of the CDR3 is 15 residues. CDR3 in amino acids: CASSLVRGTSYEQYF. The CDR3 DNA is TGTGCCAGCAGCTTAGTTCGGGGAACTTCCTACGAGCAGTACTTC.

The gene calls are TRBV19 and TRBJ1-3; maybe TRBD1 (5 bases). The CDR3 covers 17 residues. The V gene's germline CDR1 is LNHDA and CDR2 SQIVND (reference sequence). Trimming shortened V by 3 bases and J by 0 bases, and 15 bases separated the two germline ends. The CDR3, as DNA: TGTGCCAGTAGTATCGCAAGACAGCCCCTCTCTGGAAACACCATATATTTT. It codes for CASSIARQPLSGNTIYF. The whole variable domain, remainder taken from reference TRBV19 and TRBJ1-3, is DGGITQSPKYLFRKEGQNVTLSCEQNLNHDAMYWYRQDPGQGLRLIYYSQIVNDFQKGDIAEGYSVSREKKESFPLTVTSAQKNPTAFYLCASSIARQPLSGNTIYFGEGSWLTVV.

The chain links TRBV7-9 to TRBJ1-2, with D maybe TRBD1 (5 bases). The CDR3 has 13 residues. V lost 5 bases and J lost 8, with 15 bases in between. Germline CDR1 SEHNR, CDR2 FQNEAQ (reference sequence). The CDR3 loop reads CASSRNLEGGYTF. In DNA, the CDR3 is TGTGCCAGCAGCCGTAACTTGGAGGGGGGCTACACCTTC.

The V gene is TRBV4-2, the J gene TRBJ2-3; a weak D match, TRBD2 (5 bases). Germline V gene data show CDR1 as LGHNA and CDR2 as YNFKEQ. V was trimmed by 1 base and J by 5 bases, leaving 16 bases between them. The CDR3 is 16 residues long. The CDR3 DNA is TGTGCCAGCAGCCAAGCGGGTACGGGATCCCAAGATACGCAGTATTTT. It specifies CASSQAGTGSQDTQYF.

The chain couples TRBV2 to TRBJ2-4, with D perhaps TRBD1 (6 bases). Trimming removed 5 bases at V and 0 bases at J, with 11 bases between. Germline assignment: CDR1 SNHLY and CDR2 FYNNEI. The CDR3 contains 15 residues. In nucleotides, the CDR3 is TGTGCCAGCAGTCTACAGGGCCTAGCCAAAAACATTCAGTACTTC. Its translation is CASSLQGLAKNIQYF.

V gene TRBV14 combines with J gene TRBJ1-5; D gene ambiguous. This CDR3 has 13 amino acids. V was pared by 1 base and J by 4 bases, with 5 bases between. The germline V gene encodes CDR1 SGHDN and CDR2 FVKESK. The CDR3 nucleotides read TGTGCCAGCAGCCAAGGGCCGAATCAGCCCCAGCATTTT. This codes for CASSQGPNQPQHF. Drawing the rest from reference TRBV14 and TRBJ1-5, the complete variable domain is EAGVTQFPSHSVIEKGQTVTLRCDPISGHDNLYWYRRVMGKEIKFLLHFVKESKQDESGMPNNRFLAERTGGTYSTLKVQPAELEDSGVYFCASSQGPNQPQHFGDGTRLSIL.

The V call is TRBV5-6, the J call TRBJ2-7, with 8 bases matching TRBD1. Germline CDR1 SGHDT, CDR2 YYEEEE. The CDR3 spans 14 residues. V lost 4 bases and J lost 3; bases outside the gene matches: 6. The CDR3 reads CASSPGQGNYEQYF. CDR3 in DNA: TGTGCCAGCAGCCCAGGACAGGGAAACTACGAGCAGTACTTC.

The chain recombines TRBV19 with TRBJ1-4; 8 bases fit TRBD1. Germline CDR1 and CDR2: LNHDA and SQIVND (reference sequence). The CDR3 contains 14 residues. The V gene end was trimmed by 4 bases and the J gene end by 3 bases; junction bases not matched to a gene: 1. The CDR3 DNA reads as TGTGCCAGTAGTAGGGACAGGTCTAATGAAAAACTGTTTTTT. Translated: CASSRDRSNEKLFF.

The V gene is TRBV11-2, the J gene TRBJ2-7, with TRBD1 matching over 7 bases. Per the germline V gene, CDR1 is SGHAT and CDR2 is FQNNGV. The CDR3 has 15 amino acids. The junction had 7 bases not matched to a gene; V was cut back by 4 bases and J by 1 base. For the CDR3, the DNA is TGTGCCAGCAGCTCCCTTCGGACAGGTTCCTACGAGCAGTACTTC. This gives the protein CASSSLRTGSYEQYF.

The rearrangement uses TRBV10-3 and TRBJ2-1; TRBD1 matches at 10 bases. Trimming removed 3 bases from V and 6 bases from J; junction bases left unmatched: 5. Germline CDR1 is ENHRY and CDR2 is SYGVKD. The CDR3 totals 15 residues. The CDR3 nucleotides read TGTGCCATCAGTGATGGGGACAGGGGACCCAATGAGCAGTTCTTC. Amino acids: CAISDGDRGPNEQFF.